This TCR beta chain was identified in a study of blood T cell repertoires in COVID-19. Study context: Acute and convalescent COVID-19 samples came from the United States, Italy and Spain. Sources were T cells, B-cell-depleted T cells, or PBMCs; the material itself was cDNA or gDNA.

In germline, CDR1 is MNHEY, CDR2 SVGAGI. The ends lost 4 bases at V and 0 bases at J; junction bases unmatched: 4. The CDR3 has 15 residues. Per the authors' pipeline: For nucleated cells, counts were estimated from reference gene primer amplification. Sequenced by immunoSEQ multiplex PCR; TCRdb stores in-frame clones only, minus some. V and J calls and clone size are given by that table; D and trimming were obtained from the DNA. The profile shows approximately 210,000 clones, almost 85% of them singletons. V usage is TRBV6-5 and J usage is TRBJ1-1, with 8 bases identical to TRBD1. The sequence came from a woman aged 40 to 50 with acute or convalescent COVID-19. The material sequenced was peripheral blood. This CDR3 reads CASSSRTGLNTEAFF. CDR3 sequence (DNA): TGTGCCAGCAGTTCCCGGACAGGGTTGAACACTGAAGCTTTCTTT.